This entry lists 10 T cell receptor beta chains sequenced from one sample in a study of blood T cell repertoires in COVID-19. Some clones are missing from TCRdb's copy, which holds only in-frame ones; the method was immunoSEQ multiplex PCR. The data contain a few hundred thousand clones, 75% to 90% of them seen just once; the ten biggest clones take up 2.5% to 3.5%. The specimen sequenced was peripheral blood. The receptors originated from a woman in her twenties or thirties with COVID-19, enrolled during active disease.

The rearrangement joins TRBV10-3 to TRBJ2-2; the D is unclear. Germline lookup yields CDR1 ENHRY and CDR2 SYGVKD. V gave up 11 bases and J gave up 1 base, with 14 bases separating them. The CDR3 consists of 14 residues. CDR3 coding DNA: TGTGCCTCAGGAACGACGGAGAACACCGGGGAGCTGTTTTTT. It is translated as CASGTTENTGELFF.

V is TRBV27 and J is TRBJ2-1, with a tentative D call TRBD2 (5 bases). V was pared by 5 bases and J by 8 bases, with 16 bases between. The CDR3 contains 14 residues. Germline V gene lookup returns CDR1 MNHEY and CDR2 SMNVEV (reference sequence). The CDR3 is CASSSLAKRDEQFF. Here the CDR3 DNA reads TGTGCCAGCAGTAGTCTAGCAAAACGGGATGAGCAGTTCTTC.

The chain has TRBV7-9 and TRBJ2-1; possible D gene TRBD2, 5 bases. This CDR3 comprises 15 residues. CDR1 and CDR2 from the germline V gene are SEHNR and FQNEAQ (reference sequence). The ends were cut back, 1 base at V and 8 bases at J, with 15 bases in the middle. CDR3 coding DNA: TGTGCCAGCAGCTTAGGATTGCTAGCTGGCGATGAGCAGTTCTTC. As protein: CASSLGLLAGDEQFF.

The V gene is TRBV28, the J gene TRBJ2-1; 13 nucleotides align to TRBD2. The V segment lost 5 bases and the J segment 8 bases; nucleotides outside the gene matches: 9. Germline-derived CDR1 and CDR2 are MDHEN and SYDVKM. CDR3 length: 16 amino acids. CDR3: CASSPRTSGSFHEQFF. The CDR3 DNA reads as TGTGCCAGCAGTCCCCGGACTAGCGGGAGTTTCCATGAGCAGTTCTTC.

The genes are TRBV10-3 and TRBJ1-2; the match to TRBD1 covers 7 bases. Germline CDR1 ENHRY, CDR2 SYGVKD. Losses at the gene ends were 2 bases for V and 5 bases for J; bases not matched to a gene: 5. This CDR3 comprises 14 residues. The CDR3 DNA reads TGTGCCATCAGTGAGGCCGGGACAGCTTATGGCTACACCTTC. Protein product: CAISEAGTAYGYTF.

The chain has TRBV21-1 and TRBJ1-5; the D call in the table, TRBD1, was not verified against the DNA. TRBV21-1 is a pseudogene. CDR3 length: 17 amino acids. CDR3 sequence (DNA): TGTGCCAGCAGCAAAGAACCAGGCCCCTATAGCAATCAGCCCCAGCATTTT. It codes for CASSKEPGPYSNQPQHF.

This clone was detected only once. The chain joins TRBV28 to TRBJ2-7, with 8 bases matching TRBD2. The CDR3 runs to 16 residues. Trimming at V came to 5 bases and at J to 7 bases, leaving 16 bases not matched to a gene. Germline lookup yields CDR1 MDHEN and CDR2 SYDVKM. The CDR3: CASSPRTSRISVEQYF. The CDR3 coding sequence is TGTGCCAGCAGTCCGCGGACTAGCAGGATCTCAGTAGAGCAGTACTTC.

This clone came up a few times. This chain uses TRBV12-3 or TRBV12-4 with TRBJ1-5, with D maybe TRBD1 (5 bases). The CDR3 runs 13 residues. Trimming removed 5 bases at V and 11 bases at J, with 16 bases between. In DNA, the CDR3 is TGTGCCAGCAGTGCCCATACAGGAGAAGCCCAGCATTTT. Amino acids: CASSAHTGEAQHF.

DNA for the CDR3: TGTGCCAGCAGTTGGAGCGGGAGGGCTCACAATGAGCAGTTCTTC. Its protein is CASSWSGRAHNEQFF. The chain couples TRBV27 to TRBJ2-1; 10 positions agree with TRBD2. Germline values: CDR1 MNHEY, CDR2 SMNVEV (reference sequence). The CDR3 runs 15 residues. V dropped 4 bases and J dropped 5; count of bases not matched to a gene: 5.

V usage is TRBV7-8 and J usage is TRBJ2-7; D might be TRBD1 (6 bases). Trimming stripped 2 bases from V and 3 bases from J, with 11 bases between. The V gene's germline CDR1 is SGHVS and CDR2 FQNEAQ. This CDR3 contains 14 residues. DNA of the CDR3: TGTGCCAGCAGCTTAACAGGGAAGAACTACGAGCAGTACTTC. Encoded protein: CASSLTGKNYEQYF.